The clone carrying this T cell receptor (beta chain) came up once. The sample originates from a study of blood T cell repertoires in COVID-19. Study-wide context: Sites in the United States, Italy and Spain provided acute and convalescent COVID-19 samples. In each case, the material was cDNA or gDNA derived from T cells, B-cell-depleted T cells, or PBMCs.

Trimming pared 0 bases from V and 4 bases from J, leaving 13 bases between. The CDR3 extends over 15 amino acids. Germline values: CDR1 SGHAT, CDR2 FQNNGV. In the authors' workflow: Reference gene primer amplification gave estimated nucleated cell counts. Using immunoSEQ multiplex PCR, the repertoire was profiled, and TCRdb retains in-frame clones only, with some absent. V, J and clone size reflect that table, while D and trimming were determined from the DNA. The sample lists over 60,000 clones, over 80% occurring once. The receptor was isolated from a human donor in a cohort sampled during active COVID-19. The sequenced sample consisted of peripheral blood. The V call is TRBV11-2, the J call TRBJ2-7; D is perhaps TRBD2 (6 bases). CDR3 nucleotides: TGTGCCAGCAGCTTAGAGCGGGGTTCCCCTTACGAGCAGTACTTC. Translating gives CASSLERGSPYEQYF.